A selection of T cell receptor beta chains follows, all from one sample in a study of CD8+ T cells in alopecia areata. Sequencing used immunoSEQ multiplex PCR; TCRdb keeps in-frame clones, though not all of them. This table holds roughly 12,000 clones, 65% to 70% found once. Sequences were derived from skin, sampled at week 4, from a patient treated with tofacitinib. These receptors all come from a human donor with alopecia areata. The CDR3 runs from the conserved cysteine through the conserved F or W. The order of the fields is D gene, clone size, J gene, V gene, CDR3 protein, CDR3 DNA. A D gene is named only where the DNA matches it firmly. Clone size appears in some rows only: once, few, many, or a class for an expanded clone.

>TRBD1|few|TRBJ2-5|TRBV11-3
CASSVSRDRGQETQYF
TGTGCCAGCAGCGTTTCCCGGGACAGGGGCCAAGAGACCCAGTACTTC
>NA|few|TRBJ1-6|TRBV6-6
CASRSPGQLYNSPLHF
TGTGCCAGCAGGTCACCGGGACAACTATATAATTCACCCCTCCACTTT
>NA|once|TRBJ1-2|TRBV29-1
CSVGDQGRRYGYTF
TGCAGCGTTGGGGATCAGGGGAGGAGATATGGCTACACCTTC
>NA|NA|TRBJ1-5|TRBV2
CASSVERGNQPQHF
TGTGCCAGCAGTGTTGAGAGGGGCAATCAGCCCCAGCATTTT
>TRBD1|NA|TRBJ1-1|TRBV11-2
CASSYRTGPTEAFF
TGTGCCAGCAGTTATAGGACAGGGCCCACTGAAGCTTTCTTT
>TRBD2|NA|TRBJ2-5|TRBV10-3
CAISDPRGLAGYQETQYF
TGTGCCATCAGTGATCCTCGCGGGCTAGCGGGGTACCAAGAGACCCAGTACTTC
>NA|NA|TRBJ2-5|TRBV11-3
CASSLAPGWEQYF
TGTGCCAGCAGCTTAGCCCCGGGCTGGGAGCAGTACTTC
>TRBD1|NA|TRBJ2-7|TRBV28
CASSSMTGSYEQYF
TGTGCCAGCAGTTCAATGACAGGGTCGTACGAGCAGTACTTC
>NA|NA|TRBJ1-5|TRBV5-4
CASSPEPDGPQHF
TGTGCCAGCAGCCCCGAACCCGATGGGCCCCAGCATTTT
>NA|NA|TRBJ2-2|TRBV5-8
CASSRSWTVTGELFF
TGTGCCAGCAGCAGAAGCTGGACGGTCACCGGGGAGCTGTTTTTT
>NA|NA|TRBJ1-6|TRBV27
CASSLRPQGSSYNSPLHF
TGTGCCAGCAGTTTAAGGCCTCAGGGCAGCTCCTATAATTCACCCCTCCACTTT
>TRBD1|NA|TRBJ2-1|TRBV7-8
CASSFDRANEQFF
TGTGCCAGCAGCTTCGACAGGGCAAATGAGCAGTTCTTC
>NA|few|TRBJ1-1|TRBV11-2
CASSLGPGQEAFF
TGTGCCAGCAGCTTAGGGCCGGGACAAGAGGCTTTCTTT
>NA|NA|TRBJ1-2|TRBV11-1
CASSPSPNYGYTF
TGTGCCAGCAGCCCCAGCCCGAACTATGGCTACACCTTC
>NA|NA|TRBJ1-2|TRBV7-2
CASSLVGTLYGYTF
TGTGCCAGCAGCTTAGTAGGGACACTATATGGCTACACCTTC
>NA|few|TRBJ2-1|TRBV19
CASSYGAGNEQFF
TGTGCCAGTAGTTATGGGGCCGGGAATGAGCAGTTCTTC
>TRBD1|few|TRBJ2-7|TRBV27
CAGFQTWTGEDEQYF
TGTGCCGGCTTCCAAACCTGGACAGGGGAGGACGAGCAGTACTTC
>TRBD1|few|TRBJ2-4|TRBV4-2
CASSEGLGTGENIQYF
TGTGCCAGCAGCGAAGGTCTCGGGACAGGGGAAAACATTCAGTACTTC
>NA|NA|TRBJ2-5|TRBV6-5
CASSRRPQETQYF
TGTGCCAGCAGCCGCCGGCCACAAGAGACCCAGTACTTC
>NA|NA|TRBJ1-1|TRBV25-1
CASRSDTSGKAFF
TGTGCCAGCCGATCAGACACCTCAGGAAAAGCTTTCTTT
>TRBD1|NA|TRBJ1-5|TRBV7-9
CASSFIPSDRGPNQPQHF
TGTGCCAGCAGCTTTATCCCCTCGGACAGGGGGCCTAATCAGCCCCAGCATTTT
>NA|NA|TRBJ2-7|TRBV5-1
CASSLHASSYEQYF
TGCGCCAGCAGCCTTCACGCGAGCTCCTACGAGCAGTACTTC
>NA|NA|TRBJ2-7|TRBV7-8
CASSLARHPKAGEQYF
TGTGCCAGCAGCTTAGCACGTCACCCCAAGGCGGGGGAGCAGTACTTC
>NA|NA|TRBJ1-2|TRBV11-2
CASTTGGHRAENYGYTF
TGTGCCAGCACCACCGGCGGGCACAGGGCCGAGAACTATGGCTACACCTTC
>TRBD2|NA|TRBJ2-5|TRBV6-1
CASSELAGIQETQYF
TGTGCCAGCAGTGAACTAGCGGGAATCCAAGAGACCCAGTACTTC
>NA|NA|TRBJ2-1|TRBV11-2
CASIEGGGAAYNEQFF
TGTGCCAGCATTGAGGGAGGGGGGGCCGCCTACAATGAGCAGTTCTTC
>TRBD2|few|TRBJ2-5|TRBV28
CASSLYTASGEETQYF
TGTGCCAGCAGTTTATATACGGCTAGCGGGGAGGAGACCCAGTACTTC
>NA|NA|TRBJ2-1|TRBV7-8
CASSVSIGGVNEQFF
TGTGCCAGCAGCGTCAGCATTGGAGGCGTCAATGAGCAGTTCTTC
>NA|NA|TRBJ2-7|TRBV10-1
CASSAGAWSSYEQYF
TGCGCCAGCAGTGCTGGGGCCTGGTCCTCCTACGAGCAGTACTTC
>NA|NA|TRBJ1-5|TRBV28
CASSQTGNQPQHF
TGTGCCAGCAGCCAAACAGGCAATCAGCCCCAGCATTTT
>NA|NA|TRBJ2-5|TRBV4-1
CASSQGLREETQYF
TGCGCCAGCAGCCAAGGCCTCAGGGAAGAGACCCAGTACTTC
>NA|NA|TRBJ2-7|TRBV14
CASSQVSGSYEQYF
TGTGCCAGCAGCCAAGTTTCAGGGAGCTACGAGCAGTACTTC
>NA|NA|TRBJ2-7|TRBV19
CASRPIGAATYEQYF
TGTGCCAGTAGACCGATTGGGGCAGCCACCTACGAGCAGTACTTC
>TRBD1|NA|TRBJ1-6|TRBV14
CASSPGQAPYNSPLHF
TGTGCCAGCAGCCCGGGACAGGCCCCCTATAATTCACCCCTCCACTTT
>NA|NA|TRBJ1-6|TRBV11-1
CASAGEGNSPLHF
TGTGCCAGCGCCGGAGAGGGCAATTCACCCCTCCACTTT
>NA|few|TRBJ1-2|TRBV5-1
CASSLEGQDGGYTF
TGCGCCAGCAGCTTGGAAGGCCAGGATGGTGGCTACACCTTC
>NA|few|TRBJ2-7|TRBV9
CASSVESGLEQYF
TGTGCCAGCAGCGTAGAGTCAGGGCTCGAGCAGTACTTC
>NA|NA|TRBJ2-5|TRBV2
CASMGGMQETQYF
TGTGCCAGCATGGGGGGCATGCAAGAGACCCAGTACTTC
>TRBD1|NA|TRBJ2-5|TRBV2
CASSPRGQAQYF
TGTGCCAGCAGCCCCAGGGGGCAGGCCCAGTACTTC
>NA|few|TRBJ1-5|TRBV6-6
CASSLQQNQPQHF
TGTGCCAGCAGTTTACAGCAGAATCAGCCCCAGCATTTT
>NA|few|TRBJ2-5|TRBV6-6
CASSPSGWETQYF
TGTGCCAGCAGTCCATCGGGGTGGGAGACCCAGTACTTC
>NA|NA|TRBJ1-5|TRBV5-8
CASSRDTGFNQPQHF
TGTGCCAGCAGCAGGGACACGGGATTCAATCAGCCCCAGCATTTT